This paragraph reports one T cell receptor (beta chain). Its specificity is not known. Germline assignment: CDR1 SGHRS and CDR2 YFSETQ. This CDR3 contains 14 residues. The sample originates from a study of monozygotic twins with inflammatory bowel disease. Two nested PCRs, run for approximately 16 and 9 cycles, were applied to TCRalpha and TCRbeta cDNA. Each CDR3 protein gets one entry in TCRdb, which reprocessed the 5' RACE reads and gives no DNA. This sample carries 150,000 or so distinct CDR3 sequences, with 1% to 1.5% going to the ten biggest clones. Study-level points and caveats: People with IBD had fewer clonotypes in common with others than healthy twins did, especially with disease activity. Concordance status among twins (concordant versus discordant) showed no link to repertoire similarity, possibly from limited power.

Sequencing was done on a sample of blood. The sequence was collected from a human donor with ulcerative colitis or Crohn's disease, or a healthy co-twin of an affected twin (not recorded which). This chain joins TRBV5-1 and TRBJ2-2. The CDR3 protein is CASSLVLAAGELFF.